These T cell receptor beta chains were read from a single sample in a study of regulatory T cells in long-lasting Graves disease. TCRdb fed the multiplex PCR reads into MiXCR, producing one record per CDR3 protein. Among about 200,000 distinct CDR3 sequences listed, about a sixth were seen once. The sequenced sample was peripheral blood mononuclear cells (PBMCs), obtained at new diagnosis, from a patient treated with antithyroid drugs. These receptors were taken from a female donor with Graves disease. The conserved cysteine and the conserved F or W are not part of the CDR3 here. The D gene is left open where the match is weak.

CDR3aa,len,d_gene,v_gene
ASSLTSLATSTDTQY,15,NA,TRBV7-3
ASHDSYQETQY,11,NA,TRBV28
SITSGTTRTDTQY,13,TRBD2,TRBV29-1
ASRGQGGGYT,10,TRBD1,TRBV3-1
ASSSRWGQPQH,11,NA,TRBV12-3/TRBV12-4
ASSGEETQY,9,NA,TRBV2
ASRGTSDSYEQY,12,TRBD2,TRBV3-1
ASSAGQIGEQY,11,NA,TRBV6-1
ASREAAGSDTQY,12,NA,TRBV12-3/TRBV12-4
ASSEGQTNSLLH,12,TRBD1,TRBV6-1
ASSQDRGHEQY,11,NA,TRBV4-1
SVARGNNQPQH,11,NA,TRBV29-1
ASSYSWGGDQPQH,13,NA,TRBV6-5
ASSLVGIGNIQY,12,NA,TRBV5-8
ASSLTGGRNTIY,12,TRBD1,TRBV3-1
SASLSPGGVDGYT,13,NA,TRBV20-1
ASSSRVAYEQY,11,NA,TRBV7-2
SAEPQGVENEKLF,13,NA,TRBV20-1
ATLAGVHNEQF,11,TRBD2,TRBV10-3
ATSDFGAGETQY,12,NA,TRBV24-1
ASNTGDHGYT,10,TRBD1,TRBV2
ASSSLGRGGNQPQH,14,NA,TRBV27
ASSQTGATDTQY,12,TRBD1,TRBV11-2
ASSPLVALAGEVEQY,15,TRBD2,TRBV14
ASSLSLEGGGNEQY,14,TRBD2,TRBV4-3
ASSFWGTGEAF,11,NA,TRBV27
ASSQNWFNQPQH,12,NA,TRBV3-1
ASSHNLGARGYT,12,NA,TRBV3-1
ASSLDRGSGNTIY,13,NA,TRBV11-2
ASSWTSGNYEQY,12,TRBD2,TRBV5-1
ASSTRGTSTDTQY,13,TRBD2,TRBV19
ASSQQGARTEAF,12,TRBD1,TRBV7-2
ASSRQTTNEKLF,12,NA,TRBV2
ASSHRNSGNTIY,12,NA,TRBV14
ASSQDAGAGTGELF,14,NA,TRBV4-1
ATSGAGTSGPNEQF,14,TRBD2,TRBV24-1
ATSRDRYEQY,10,NA,TRBV15
AGKPRPISGNTIY,13,NA,TRBV30
ASSAQTGGNQPQH,13,TRBD1,TRBV19
ASSREINEQF,10,NA,TRBV6-1
ASGTPFLRGYGYT,13,NA,TRBV28
ATSDSLTGGQDTQY,14,TRBD1,TRBV24-1
ASSFETLGYNEQF,13,NA,TRBV28
ASSLGGADTQY,11,NA,TRBV11-2
ASGPDSQNTEAF,12,NA,TRBV12-5
ASSEWEEETQY,11,NA,TRBV25-1
SLSAGNQPQH,10,NA,TRBV29-1
ASSYLMGYT,9,NA,TRBV6-5
ASGHSPGNYGYT,12,NA,TRBV28
ASTLKPGASPLH,12,NA,TRBV6-1
ASSFSTSGTDTQY,13,TRBD2,TRBV11-2
ASSPQTGWGEQF,12,TRBD1,TRBV7-6
ASSESLSSYEQY,12,NA,TRBV10-2